This entry is about one T cell receptor beta chain. Antigen: not known. The sample originates from a study of cytomegalovirus exposure and HLA in healthy donors. Study details: The 95 to 150 validation repertoires were produced on the same platform as the 650 to 800 repertoires of the first cohort. This was reported in a later analysis.

Some clones are missing from TCRdb's copy, which holds only in-frame ones; the method was immunoSEQ multiplex PCR. The data show about 66,000 clones, approximately 97% seen once. V dropped 5 bases and J dropped 0; count of bases not matched to a gene: 5. This CDR3 is 16 amino acids long. Germline values: CDR1 SGHAT, CDR2 FQNNGV. Donors were drawn from the approximately 120-subject validation cohort, separate from the approximately 700-subject first cohort. Broader study findings: For cytomegalovirus status, the classifier reportedly gave diagnoses with high specificity and sensitivity. Most TCRs appeared rarely, but some public TCRs recurred in many donors.

The chain combines TRBV11-2 with TRBJ2-3, with 10 bases identical to TRBD2. The material sequenced was PBMCs. This sequence originates from a woman aged 18-35 years in good health and CMV-seropositive. DNA for the CDR3: TGTGCCAGCAGCCTCCAGACTAGCGGGAGCACAGATACGCAGTATTTT. As protein: CASSLQTSGSTDTQYF.